The 24 T cell receptor beta chains below were found in one sample sequenced in a study of vaccination and CD4 T cells after COVID-19. Cultured CD4+ T cells had their DNA profiled by the Oncomine TCR Beta short-read assay. TCRdb re-derived calls from the PCR reads in MiXCR, one entry per CDR3 protein. The sample has about 4,300 distinct CDR3 sequences, under 50% seen once. Indicated treatment: roughly ten-day PBMC culture with coronavirus spike peptide pools or control peptides (ViraFEST assay). Antigens for these TCRs are unknown. The sequenced material came from CD4+ T cells from blood, cultured in vitro. The origin of the receptors is a human donor who had recovered from COVID-19.

The genes are TRBV2 and TRBJ2-1, with TRBD1 matching 8 bases. This CDR3 region has 14 residues. Germline V gene lookup returns CDR1 SNHLY and CDR2 FYNNEI. V lost 3 bases to trimming and J lost 9 bases; unmatched junction nucleotides: 7. This CDR3 reads CASSERTGYGEQFF. As DNA, the CDR3 is TGTGCCAGCAGTGAGAGGACAGGGTACGGTGAGCAGTTCTTC. The variable domain in full, completed from reference TRBV2 and TRBJ2-1, reads EPEVTQTPSHQVTQMGQEVILRCVPISNHLYFYWYRQILGQKVEFLVSFYNNEISEKSEIFDDQFSVERPDGSNFTLKIRSTKLEDSAMYFCASSERTGYGEQFFGPGTRLTVL.

This clonotype is medium-sized within its sample. The chain links TRBV27 to TRBJ1-1; D is possibly TRBD1 (6 bases). V lost 3 bases, J lost 5 bases, and 16 bases lay in between. CDR3 size: 15 residues. Germline values: CDR1 MNHEY, CDR2 SMNVEV (reference sequence). Written as DNA, the CDR3 is TGTGCCAGCAGTTTCTCAGGGGTTGGGGGGACTGAAGCTTTCTTT. Amino acids: CASSFSGVGGTEAFF.

This chain links TRBV24-1 with TRBJ1-4; no clear D gene. The V and J ends lost 4 bases and 1 base respectively, with 6 bases between them. The CDR3 loop spans 14 amino acids. Germline loops: CDR1 KGHDR, CDR2 SFDVKD. The CDR3 DNA is TGTGCCACCAGTGAGCGGGAAACTAATGAAAAACTGTTTTTT. This encodes CATSERETNEKLFF.

This clonotype was detected a few times. The V gene is TRBV27, the J gene TRBJ1-1; TRBD1 aligns across 8 bases. In germline, CDR1 is MNHEY, CDR2 SMNVEV (reference sequence). The CDR3 runs 16 residues. V was clipped by 6 bases and J by 1 base; unmatched bases: 10. The CDR3 protein is CASRGNRDRGNTEAFF. CDR3 in DNA: TGTGCCAGCAGGGGTAACCGAGACAGGGGGAACACTGAAGCTTTCTTT.

This clonotype came up a few times. V usage is TRBV23-1 and J usage is TRBJ2-7, with D unresolved. TRBV23-1 is placed among ORFs of uncertain function. The V gene lost 4 bases and the J gene lost 4 bases, with 17 bases spanning the gap. The CDR3 sequence is 15 residues long. The CDR3 is CASSPQSRFSYEQYF. The CDR3 DNA reads as TGCGCCAGCAGTCCACAGTCCCGATTCTCTTACGAGCAGTACTTC.

There are a few counts of this clonotype. The chain couples TRBV2 to TRBJ2-2; 11 positions agree with TRBD2. Germline V gives CDR1 SNHLY, CDR2 FYNNEI. Unmatched junction bases numbered 8, after V lost 5 bases and J lost 6 bases. CDR3 length: 16 amino acids. The CDR3 is CASSSRLAGRAGELFF. The CDR3 DNA is TGTGCCAGCAGTTCTCGACTAGCGGGACGAGCCGGGGAGCTGTTTTTT. Complete variable domain (other parts from reference TRBV2 and TRBJ2-2): EPEVTQTPSHQVTQMGQEVILRCVPISNHLYFYWYRQILGQKVEFLVSFYNNEISEKSEIFDDQFSVERPDGSNFTLKIRSTKLEDSAMYFCASSSRLAGRAGELFFGEGSRLTVL.

The genes are TRBV18 and TRBJ1-6; unclear D gene. Germline CDR1 is KGHSH and CDR2 is LQKENI. Trimming left V 1 base short and J 6 bases short, with 10 bases between. The CDR3 is made up of 15 amino acids. The CDR3 region is CASSPLSAVNSPLHF. CDR3 in DNA: TGTGCCAGCTCACCACTTTCAGCAGTTAATTCACCCCTCCACTTT. Together with reference TRBV18 and TRBJ1-6, the CDR3 gives the full variable domain: NAGVMQNPRHLVRRRGQEARLRCSPMKGHSHVYWYRQLPEEGLKFMVYLQKENIIDESGMPKERFSAEFPKEGPSILRIQQVVRGDSAAYFCASSPLSAVNSPLHFGNGTRLTVT.

The rearrangement joins TRBV18 to TRBJ2-1; 7 nucleotides align to TRBD1. The germline gives CDR1 KGHSH, CDR2 LQKENI. V trimming: 1 base; J trimming: 3 bases; junction bases outside the gene matches: 3. This CDR3 comprises 15 residues. The CDR3 DNA reads as TGTGCCAGCTCACCACGCGACAGGGACTACAATGAGCAGTTCTTC. Translating gives CASSPRDRDYNEQFF.

This CDR3 reads CATSPNQEKLFF. CDR3 DNA sequence: TGTGCCACCAGCCCGAACCAAGAAAAACTGTTTTTT. The rearrangement joins TRBV15 to TRBJ1-4; no firm D call. The V end lost 5 bases, the J end lost 8 bases, and 9 bases lay between the germline ends. The CDR3 length is 12 residues. CDR1 and CDR2 (germline): LNHNV, YYDKDF (reference sequence).

The chain uses TRBV24-1 and TRBJ2-3, with 9 bases identical to TRBD2. The V segment lost 4 bases and the J segment 3 bases; nucleotides outside the gene matches: 10. The CDR3 extends over 17 amino acids. Germline loops: CDR1 KGHDR, CDR2 SFDVKD. The CDR3 here is CATSDPRPSGMTDTQYF. As DNA, the CDR3 is TGTGCCACCAGTGACCCGCGCCCTAGCGGGATGACAGATACGCAGTATTTT.

J is TRBJ2-6 and V is TRBV20-1; no clear D. There are 14 residues in the CDR3. Germline values: CDR1 DFQATT, CDR2 SNEGSKA (reference sequence). V lost 5 bases and J 6 bases, leaving 14 bases between the germline ends. The CDR3 is CSAHPASSANVLTF. The CDR3 nucleotides are TGCAGTGCTCACCCGGCTTCTTCGGCCAACGTCCTGACTTTC.

This clonotype was detected a few times. The chain employs TRBV15 and TRBJ1-2, with TRBD1 as a possible D gene (5 bases). Looked up from germline, CDR1 is LNHNV and CDR2 is YYDKDF (reference sequence). The CDR3 contains 16 residues. V was cut by 1 base and J by 6 bases, with 18 bases left in between. The CDR3 spells CATSRAVEGSDNGYTF. CDR3 nucleotides: TGTGCCACCAGCAGAGCGGTTGAGGGGTCGGATAATGGCTACACCTTC.

The V call is TRBV20-1, the J call TRBJ2-5; 14 bases are shared with TRBD2. Germline CDR1 reads DFQATT; CDR2 reads SNEGSKA (reference sequence). The ends lost 3 bases at V and 1 base at J; junction bases unmatched: 13. CDR3 length: 19 residues. DNA of the CDR3: TGCAGTGCTAGGGTGGGACTAGCGGGGGACCAGCAGATCCAAGAGACCCAGTACTTC. Encoded protein: CSARVGLAGDQQIQETQYF.

The V gene is TRBV6-1, the J gene TRBJ2-7; D possibly corresponds to TRBD2 (7 bases). CDR1 and CDR2 (germline): MNHNS, SASEGT. The CDR3 length is 13 residues. Trimming took 4 bases from V and 7 from J, leaving 14 bases between them. The CDR3 DNA is TGTGCCAGCAGTGCGGGGGGCTCAGTGGAGCAGTACTTC. It codes for CASSAGGSVEQYF.

This clonotype is categorized as medium-sized. The CDR3 nucleotides are TGTGCCAGCAGTGAGCAGACAAAAGGGACGACACCCCTCCACTTT. It specifies CASSEQTKGTTPLHF. The V and J genes are TRBV6-1 and TRBJ1-6; maybe TRBD1 (5 bases). The CDR3 totals 15 residues. Germline V gene sequence: CDR1 MNHNS, CDR2 SASEGT. V dropped 3 bases and J dropped 11 bases, with 17 bases sitting between them.

The V call is TRBV30, the J call TRBJ1-2; 7 nucleotides line up with TRBD1. V dropped 5 bases and J dropped 7; count of bases not matched to a gene: 7. Per germline, CDR1 GTSNPN and CDR2 SVGIG (reference sequence). The CDR3 has 12 amino acids. Here the CDR3 DNA reads TGTGCCTGGGAACCGGGACAGAGTGGCTACACCTTC. This encodes CAWEPGQSGYTF.

This sequence joins TRBV20-1 and TRBJ2-2, with 9 bases fitting TRBD1. V was pared by 3 bases and J by 6 bases, with 8 bases of the junction left unmatched. The length of the CDR3 is 15 residues. CDR1 is DFQATT, CDR2 SNEGSKA, per germline (reference sequence). The CDR3 coding sequence is TGCAGTGCTAGGGAACAGGGGGCGGAATCCGGGGAGCTGTTTTTT. It translates to CSAREQGAESGELFF.

This clonotype came up a few times. This chain links TRBV6-1 with TRBJ2-1; the D gene could be TRBD1 or TRBD2 (5 bases each). V was trimmed by 6 bases and J by 7 bases, leaving 13 bases between them. The CDR3 consists of 13 residues. Germline CDR1 reads MNHNS; CDR2 reads SASEGT. The CDR3 spells CASRGPSGNEQFF. The CDR3 nucleotides are TGTGCCAGCAGGGGACCGTCCGGAAATGAGCAGTTCTTC.

The rearrangement uses TRBV20-1 and TRBJ1-6, with a tentative D call TRBD1 (6 bases). V lost 5 bases and J 10 bases, leaving 15 bases between the germline ends. Germline CDR1 reads DFQATT; CDR2 reads SNEGSKA (reference sequence). CDR3 length equals 13 residues. The CDR3 sequence: CSAPAGAASPLHF. Written as DNA, the CDR3 is TGCAGTGCTCCCGCGGGGGCGGCATCACCCCTCCACTTT.

The chain employs TRBV20-1 and TRBJ1-6, with 8 bases that match TRBD1. The CDR3 is 15 amino acids. Per the germline V gene, CDR1 is DFQATT and CDR2 is SNEGSKA (reference sequence). Trimming at V came to 0 bases and at J to 10 bases, leaving 8 bases not matched to a gene. This chain's CDR3 is CSARDRVRGQSPLHF. CDR3 coding DNA: TGCAGTGCTAGAGATCGCGTCAGGGGGCAGTCACCCCTCCACTTT.

V and J are TRBV2 and TRBJ2-7, with D perhaps given as TRBD1 or TRBD2 (5 bases each). Germline assignment: CDR1 SNHLY and CDR2 FYNNEI. Trimming removed 7 bases at V and 3 bases at J, with 13 bases between. The CDR3 runs to 13 residues. The CDR3 DNA reads as TGTGCCAGCACTCGGGACCGAAACTACGAGCAGTACTTC. It translates to CASTRDRNYEQYF.

The V call is TRBV9, the J call TRBJ2-2, with D hard to call. Germline V gene sequence: CDR1 SGDLS, CDR2 YYNGEE. Trimming removed 0 bases from V and 0 bases from J, with 6 bases in between. The CDR3 consists of 15 residues. The CDR3 here is CASSVGPSNTGELFF. The CDR3 DNA reads as TGTGCCAGCAGCGTAGGTCCTTCGAACACCGGGGAGCTGTTTTTT.

V usage is TRBV20-1 and J usage is TRBJ1-2; D is perhaps TRBD1 (5 bases). Germline CDR1 reads DFQATT; CDR2 reads SNEGSKA (reference sequence). Trimming pared 0 bases from V and 7 bases from J, leaving 15 bases between. The CDR3 consists of 14 residues. The CDR3 sequence is CSARDQRGITGYTF. The CDR3 bases are TGCAGTGCTAGAGATCAAAGGGGAATCACTGGCTACACCTTC.

This clonotype was observed a few times. The chain is built from TRBV6-4 and TRBJ1-5; 9 positions match TRBD1. The CDR3 runs to 18 residues. Germline V CDR1 and CDR2: MRHNA, SNTAGT. After removal of 2 bases from V and 7 bases from J, the junction contained 15 bases not matched to a gene. CDR3 DNA sequence: TGTGCCAGCAGTGACCAACAGGGGGCTTTTTTTCTGGGGCAGCCCCAGCATTTT. Protein sequence: CASSDQQGAFFLGQPQHF.